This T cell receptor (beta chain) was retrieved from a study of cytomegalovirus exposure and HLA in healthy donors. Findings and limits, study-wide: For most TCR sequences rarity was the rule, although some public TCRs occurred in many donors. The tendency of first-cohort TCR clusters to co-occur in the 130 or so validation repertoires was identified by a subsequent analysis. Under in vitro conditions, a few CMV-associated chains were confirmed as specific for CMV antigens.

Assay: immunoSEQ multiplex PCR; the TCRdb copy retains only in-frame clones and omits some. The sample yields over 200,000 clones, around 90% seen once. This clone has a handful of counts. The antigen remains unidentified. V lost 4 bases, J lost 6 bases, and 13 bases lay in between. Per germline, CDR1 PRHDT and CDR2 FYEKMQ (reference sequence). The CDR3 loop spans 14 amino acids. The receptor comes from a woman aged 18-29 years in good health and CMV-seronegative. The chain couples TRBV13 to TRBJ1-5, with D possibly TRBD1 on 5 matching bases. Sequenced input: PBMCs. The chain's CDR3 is CASSSGTRGQPQHF. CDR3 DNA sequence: TGTGCCAGCAGCTCCGGGACTCGCGGTCAGCCCCAGCATTTT.